The 28 T cell receptor beta chains below come from one sample, sequenced in a study of blood T cell repertoires in COVID-19. The table came from immunoSEQ multiplex PCR; TCRdb's copy has only in-frame clones and leaves some out. The sample contains roughly 120,000 clones, 87% of which appear only once. Material for sequencing was peripheral blood. The receptors here all came from a woman aged 50 to 60 with acute or convalescent COVID-19.

This rearrangement joins TRBV19 to TRBJ2-1; 7 bases match TRBD2. V shed 2 bases and J 0 bases; nucleotides not matched to a gene: 1. Germline V gene lookup returns CDR1 LNHDA and CDR2 SQIVND (reference sequence). This CDR3 has 15 residues. CDR3 residues: CASSIWTSSYNEQFF. CDR3 in DNA: TGTGCCAGTAGTATATGGACTAGCTCCTACAATGAGCAGTTCTTC.

V and J are TRBV24-1 and TRBJ2-2, with 9 nucleotides matching TRBD1. Germline CDR1 and CDR2: KGHDR and SFDVKD. V was clipped by 10 bases and J by 5 bases; unmatched bases: 4. CDR3 length: 13 residues. This chain's CDR3 is CATGTGSTGELFF. CDR3 in DNA: TGTGCCACGGGGACAGGGAGTACCGGGGAGCTGTTTTTT.

The V gene is TRBV6-4, the J gene TRBJ1-2, with D unclear. The length of the CDR3 is 14 residues. Germline CDR1 and CDR2: MRHNA and SNTAGT. Trimming shortened V by 3 bases and J by 6 bases, and 14 bases separated the two germline ends. CDR3 sequence: CASSEWPSRDGYTF. CDR3 DNA sequence: TGTGCCAGCAGTGAATGGCCCTCTCGGGATGGCTACACCTTC.

The rearrangement uses TRBV18 and TRBJ2-7; 8 bases are a match to TRBD1. This CDR3 contains 14 residues. V was pared by 5 bases and J by 5 bases, with 8 bases of the junction left unmatched. CDR1 KGHSH and CDR2 LQKENI come from the germline V gene. CDR3 region: CASSRQGSTHEQYF. CDR3 bases: TGTGCCAGCTCAAGACAGGGGAGTACCCACGAGCAGTACTTC.

The chain joins TRBV2 to TRBJ1-2; D is unresolved. The CDR3 has 13 amino acids. Trimming stripped 6 bases from V and 4 bases from J, with 12 bases between. Germline V gene sequence: CDR1 SNHLY, CDR2 FYNNEI. The CDR3 protein is CASSDADFYGYTF. The CDR3 DNA reads TGTGCCAGCAGCGACGCAGACTTCTATGGCTACACCTTC.

The CDR3 nucleotides read TGTGCCAGCAGCTTCTTACAGGGTGGCTATGGCTACACCTTC. Translation: CASSFLQGGYGYTF. The rearrangement uses TRBV5-6 and TRBJ1-2; D may be TRBD1 (6 bases). The V end was cut by 2 bases, the J end by 4 bases, with 12 bases between. The CDR3 spans 14 residues. Germline V gives CDR1 SGHDT, CDR2 YYEEEE.

V gene TRBV7-8 combines with J gene TRBJ1-1; D is ambiguous. The germline CDR1 and CDR2 sequences are SGHVS and FQNEAQ. Between the trimmed V and J ends, which lost 1 base and 5 bases, there was a span of 11 bases. CDR3 length: 14 amino acids. In DNA, the CDR3 is TGTGCCAGCAGCTTAGTAGGGAGGGATACTGAAGCTTTCTTT. Amino acid sequence: CASSLVGRDTEAFF. Variable domain in full (rest from reference TRBV7-8 and TRBJ1-1): GAGVSQSPRYKVAKRGQDVALRCDPISGHVSLFWYQQALGQGPEFLTYFQNEAQLDKSGLPSDRFFAERPEGSVSTLKIQRTQQEDSAVYLCASSLVGRDTEAFFGQGTRLTVV.

The gene calls are TRBV7-2 and TRBJ2-1; TRBD2 agrees at 14 bases. V was pared by 4 bases and J by 13 bases, with 6 bases of the junction left unmatched. This CDR3 has 14 residues. CDR1 and CDR2 (germline): SGHTA, FQGNSA. CDR3 sequence: CASSSGTSGRIQFF. The CDR3 DNA reads as TGTGCCAGCAGCTCTGGGACTAGCGGGAGAATCCAGTTCTTC.

In its sample, this clone was seen once. The gene calls are TRBV2 and TRBJ2-7; D might be TRBD1 (5 bases). Trimming stripped 5 bases from V and 7 bases from J, with 9 bases between. CDR1 and CDR2 from the germline V gene are SNHLY and FYNNEI. The CDR3 contains 11 residues. CDR3 protein: CASSPRGEQYF. As DNA, the CDR3 is TGTGCCAGCAGTCCTAGGGGTGAGCAGTACTTC.

The chain recombines TRBV29-1 with TRBJ2-3; 7 nucleotides agree with TRBD1. This CDR3 contains 13 residues. In germline, CDR1 is SQVTM, CDR2 ANQGSEA. V shed 2 bases and J 3 bases; nucleotides not matched to a gene: 2. This CDR3 is CSVEQGETDTQYF. The CDR3 nucleotides are TGCAGCGTTGAACAGGGGGAAACAGATACGCAGTATTTT.

This clone was found once. V is TRBV27 and J is TRBJ2-2, with TRBD1 identical over 8 bases. CDR1 and CDR2 (germline): MNHEY, SMNVEV (reference sequence). With 7 bases clipped from V and 3 bases from J, the junction kept 4 bases outside the gene matches. The CDR3 runs 14 residues. The CDR3 is CASTPGGYTGELFF. CDR3 sequence (DNA): TGTGCCAGCACCCCAGGGGGCTACACCGGGGAGCTGTTTTTT.

The J gene is TRBJ2-7, the V gene TRBV3-1 (or the pseudogene TRBV3-2); D is perhaps TRBD1 (7 bases). V lost 1 base and J 5 bases, leaving 15 bases between the germline ends. There are 15 residues in the CDR3. The germline V gene has CDR1 LGHDT and CDR2 YNNKEL (reference sequence). In nucleotides, the CDR3 is TGTGCCAGCAGCCAAGGCTTGGAGGGGGCCAACGAGCAGTACTTC. Its translation is CASSQGLEGANEQYF.

V usage is TRBV6-5 and J usage is TRBJ2-7; 9 nucleotides match TRBD2. With 6 bases clipped from V and 5 bases from J, the junction kept 11 bases outside the gene matches. Germline V CDR1 and CDR2: MNHEY, SVGAGI. The CDR3 runs to 15 residues. Written as DNA, the CDR3 is TGTGCCAGCAGACCTCATAGCGGGAGATTGAACGAGCAGTACTTC. Protein product: CASRPHSGRLNEQYF.

The DNA for the CDR3 is TGTGCCAGCAGTTTAAGCAAGAGCTACACCTTC. It specifies CASSLSKSYTF. The chain couples TRBV12-3 or TRBV12-4 to TRBJ1-2; D unclear. Deletions cut 2 bases from V and 9 bases from J, with 7 bases between. The CDR3 has 11 residues.

The CDR3 region has the DNA TGTGCCAGCAGCTTAGCGACGGGGTTGGGGCAGCCCCAGCATTTT. Residues: CASSLATGLGQPQHF. The V call is TRBV7-2, the J call TRBJ1-5; D gene uncertain. The germline V gene has CDR1 SGHTA and CDR2 FQGNSA. The CDR3 consists of 15 residues. The V gene lost 0 bases and the J gene lost 7 bases, with 13 bases spanning the gap.

This clone came up a few times. This chain links TRBV19 with TRBJ1-1; 7 bases align to TRBD1. Trimming at V came to 5 bases and at J to 1 base, leaving 4 bases not matched to a gene. Germline lookup yields CDR1 LNHDA and CDR2 SQIVND (reference sequence). CDR3 length: 14 amino acids. CDR3: CASSRQGRNTEAFF. CDR3 nucleotides: TGTGCCAGTAGTCGACAGGGTCGGAACACTGAAGCTTTCTTT.

V is TRBV19 and J is TRBJ1-2; a possible D gene is TRBD1 (6 bases). The CDR3 totals 15 residues. Germline V gene data show CDR1 as LNHDA and CDR2 as SQIVND (reference sequence). The germline V and J ends were trimmed by 3 bases and 0 bases, with 11 bases remaining between them. The CDR3 loop is CASSMDRTPNYGYTF. The CDR3 DNA reads as TGTGCCAGTAGTATGGACAGAACCCCTAACTATGGCTACACCTTC.

The chain carries TRBV7-2 and TRBJ1-6; D gene unclear. The CDR3 length is 17 residues. Germline CDR1 is SGHTA and CDR2 is FQGNSA. Deletions cut 3 bases from V and 0 bases from J, with 12 bases between. CDR3 sequence: CASSLQALNSYNSPLHF. The CDR3 nucleotides read TGTGCCAGCAGCTTGCAGGCCTTGAACTCCTATAATTCACCCCTCCACTTT.

The table lists this clone with a count of one. The V and J genes are TRBV6-6 and TRBJ1-1; 8 bases agree with TRBD1. V shed 2 bases, J shed 5 bases, and the junction held 10 bases outside the gene matches. Germline values: CDR1 MNHNY, CDR2 SVGAGI (reference sequence). This CDR3 is built from 16 residues. CDR3 residues: CASSYPVGQGGTEAFF. CDR3 in DNA: TGTGCCAGCAGTTACCCAGTAGGACAGGGAGGGACTGAAGCTTTCTTT.

The DNA of the CDR3 is TGTGCCAGCAGCTTAGGGACTAGCGGGTCCCAAGAGACCCAGTACTTC. This gives the protein CASSLGTSGSQETQYF. The V gene is TRBV5-4, the J gene TRBJ2-5; 12 bases agree with TRBD2. The CDR3 totals 16 residues. Germline V lookup: CDR1 SGHNT, CDR2 YYREEE (reference sequence). V lost 2 bases and J lost 1; bases outside the gene matches: 3.

In this sample, this clone turned up once. The gene calls are TRBV6-5 and TRBJ2-7, with D possibly being TRBD1 (5 bases). Germline V gene sequence: CDR1 MNHEY, CDR2 SVGAGI. The CDR3 runs to 13 residues. Trimming shortened V by 4 bases and J by 4 bases, and 11 bases separated the two germline ends. The CDR3: CASSLGPGYEQYF. DNA for the CDR3: TGTGCCAGCAGTTTGGGCCCAGGGTACGAGCAGTACTTC.

This clone was observed a single time. The chain has TRBV29-1 and TRBJ1-5; no clear D gene. The CDR3 runs 13 residues. V gave up 6 bases and J gave up 7 bases, with 16 bases separating them. Germline V gene data show CDR1 as SQVTM and CDR2 as ANQGSEA. The CDR3 is CSVGEPGGQPQHF. The CDR3 nucleotides read TGCAGCGTAGGAGAACCCGGCGGGCAGCCCCAGCATTTT.

This clone was seen only once. The chain uses TRBV7-9 and TRBJ2-2; D is perhaps TRBD2 (6 bases). Germline V CDR1 and CDR2: SEHNR, FQNEAQ (reference sequence). Trimming removed 7 bases from V and 4 bases from J, with 22 bases in between. This CDR3 spans 17 amino acids. DNA for the CDR3: TGTGCCAGCACCTCGGGGGTTCTCTCAATCTTCACCGGGGAGCTGTTTTTT. Residues: CASTSGVLSIFTGELFF.

This chain uses TRBV13 with TRBJ1-5, with 8 bases fitting TRBD1. This CDR3 is 15 amino acids long. V shed 0 bases and J 5 bases; nucleotides not matched to a gene: 3. Germline V CDR1 and CDR2: PRHDT, FYEKMQ (reference sequence). The CDR3 DNA reads TGTGCCAGCAGCTTAGGCGGACAGGGTCATCAGCCCCAGCATTTT. It translates to CASSLGGQGHQPQHF.

The chain couples TRBV10-3 to TRBJ1-2; D might be TRBD1 (6 bases). The germline V and J ends were trimmed by 3 bases and 2 bases, with 7 bases remaining between them. This CDR3 has 13 residues. Germline V gene data show CDR1 as ENHRY and CDR2 as SYGVKD. The CDR3 DNA follows: TGTGCCATCAGTGATACAGGGAACTATGGCTACACCTTC. Encoded protein: CAISDTGNYGYTF.

The table lists this clone with a count of one. The J gene is TRBJ2-7, the V gene TRBV5-1; 7 bases fit TRBD1. V was pared by 6 bases and J by 0 bases, with 3 bases of the junction left unmatched. This CDR3 has 13 residues. Germline values: CDR1 SGHRS, CDR2 YFSETQ. The CDR3 spells CASTRTGSYEQYF. The DNA of the CDR3 is TGCGCCAGCACGCGGACAGGCTCCTACGAGCAGTACTTC.

This clone was detected only a few times. The chain recombines TRBV7-2 with TRBJ2-5; TRBD1 aligns across 9 bases. Trimming cost V 1 base and J 8 bases; bases outside gene matches: 11. The CDR3 spans 16 residues. Per the germline V gene, CDR1 is SGHTA and CDR2 is FQGNSA. In DNA, the CDR3 is TGTGCCAGCAGCTTAGGCTCTAGGAGGACAGGGGAAACCCAGTACTTC. This encodes CASSLGSRRTGETQYF.

This clone was counted once. The chain links TRBV6-1 to TRBJ1-2, with D maybe TRBD1 (5 bases). Germline loops: CDR1 MNHNS, CDR2 SASEGT. CDR3 length: 14 residues. With 2 bases removed from V and 2 bases from J, the gap between germline ends came to 9 bases. The DNA of the CDR3 is TGTGCCAGCAGTGAATTCGGGGGAAACTATGGCTACACCTTC. Its protein product is CASSEFGGNYGYTF.